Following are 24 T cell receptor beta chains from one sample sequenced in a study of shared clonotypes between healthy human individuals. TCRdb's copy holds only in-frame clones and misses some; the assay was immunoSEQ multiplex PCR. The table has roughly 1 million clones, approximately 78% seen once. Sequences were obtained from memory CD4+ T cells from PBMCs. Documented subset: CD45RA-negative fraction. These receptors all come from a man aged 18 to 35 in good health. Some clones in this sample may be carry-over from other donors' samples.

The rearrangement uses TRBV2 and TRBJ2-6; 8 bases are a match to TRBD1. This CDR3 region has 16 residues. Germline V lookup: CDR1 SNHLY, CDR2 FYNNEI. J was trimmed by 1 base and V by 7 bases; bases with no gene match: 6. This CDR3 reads CASTGQGVSGANVLTF. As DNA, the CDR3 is TGTGCCAGCACCGGACAGGGAGTGTCTGGGGCCAACGTCCTGACTTTC. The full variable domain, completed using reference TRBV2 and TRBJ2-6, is EPEVTQTPSHQVTQMGQEVILRCVPISNHLYFYWYRQILGQKVEFLVSFYNNEISEKSEIFDDQFSVERPDGSNFTLKIRSTKLEDSAMYFCASTGQGVSGANVLTFGAGSRLTVL.

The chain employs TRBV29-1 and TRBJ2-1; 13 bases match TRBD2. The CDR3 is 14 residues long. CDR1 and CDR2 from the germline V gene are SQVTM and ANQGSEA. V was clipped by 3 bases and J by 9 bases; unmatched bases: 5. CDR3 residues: CSVERTSGSTEQFF. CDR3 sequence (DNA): TGCAGCGTTGAGAGGACTAGCGGGAGTACTGAGCAGTTCTTC.

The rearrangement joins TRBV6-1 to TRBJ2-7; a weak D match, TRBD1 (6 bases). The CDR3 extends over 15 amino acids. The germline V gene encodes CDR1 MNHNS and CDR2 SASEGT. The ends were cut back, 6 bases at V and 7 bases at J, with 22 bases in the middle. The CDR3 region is CASRTLRTPQGEQYF. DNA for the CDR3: TGTGCCAGCAGAACGCTAAGGACACCCCAGGGGGAGCAGTACTTC.

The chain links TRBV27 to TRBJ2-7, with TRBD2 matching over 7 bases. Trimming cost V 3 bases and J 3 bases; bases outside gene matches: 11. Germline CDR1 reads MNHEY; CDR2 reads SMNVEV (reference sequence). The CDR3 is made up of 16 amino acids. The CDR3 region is CASSLAWGSSGYEQYF. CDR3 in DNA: TGTGCCAGCAGTTTGGCGTGGGGGTCTAGCGGCTACGAGCAGTACTTC.

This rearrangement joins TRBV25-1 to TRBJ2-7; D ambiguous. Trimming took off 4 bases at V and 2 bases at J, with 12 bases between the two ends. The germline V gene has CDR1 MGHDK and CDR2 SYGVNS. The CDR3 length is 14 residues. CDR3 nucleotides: TGTGCCAGCAGTGGGATAGGGCCACCCTACGAGCAGTACTTC. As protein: CASSGIGPPYEQYF.

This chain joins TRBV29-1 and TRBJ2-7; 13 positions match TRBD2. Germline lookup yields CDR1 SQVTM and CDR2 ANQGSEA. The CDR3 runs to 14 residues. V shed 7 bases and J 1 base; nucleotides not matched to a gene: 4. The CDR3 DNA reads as TGCAGCGCCCAGGGACTAGCGGGGTCCTACGAGCAGTACTTC. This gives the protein CSAQGLAGSYEQYF.

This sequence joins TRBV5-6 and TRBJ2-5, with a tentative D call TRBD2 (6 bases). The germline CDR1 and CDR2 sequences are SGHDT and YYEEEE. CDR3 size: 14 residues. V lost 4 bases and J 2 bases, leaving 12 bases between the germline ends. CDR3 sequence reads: CASSLIAVQETQYF. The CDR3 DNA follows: TGTGCCAGCAGCCTTATAGCGGTTCAAGAGACCCAGTACTTC.

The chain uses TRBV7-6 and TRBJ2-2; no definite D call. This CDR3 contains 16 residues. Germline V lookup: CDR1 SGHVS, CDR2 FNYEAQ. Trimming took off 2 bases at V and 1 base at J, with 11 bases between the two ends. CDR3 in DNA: TGTGCCAGCAGCTTACAAACTCGAGGGAACACCGGGGAGCTGTTTTTT. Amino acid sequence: CASSLQTRGNTGELFF.

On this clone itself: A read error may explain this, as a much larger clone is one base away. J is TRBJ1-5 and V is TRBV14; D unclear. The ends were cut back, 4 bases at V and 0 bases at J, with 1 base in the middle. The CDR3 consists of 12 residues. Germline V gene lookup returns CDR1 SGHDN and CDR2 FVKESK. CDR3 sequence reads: CASSLSNQPQHF. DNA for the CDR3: TGTGCCAGCAGCCTTAGCAATCAGCCCCAGCATTTT.

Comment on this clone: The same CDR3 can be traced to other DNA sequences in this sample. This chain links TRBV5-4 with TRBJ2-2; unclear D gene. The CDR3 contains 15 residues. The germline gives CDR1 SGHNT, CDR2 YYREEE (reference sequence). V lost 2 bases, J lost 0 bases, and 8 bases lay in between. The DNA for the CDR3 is TGTGCCAGCAGCTTTTCCAGAGCGAACACCGGGGAGCTGTTTTTT. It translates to CASSFSRANTGELFF.

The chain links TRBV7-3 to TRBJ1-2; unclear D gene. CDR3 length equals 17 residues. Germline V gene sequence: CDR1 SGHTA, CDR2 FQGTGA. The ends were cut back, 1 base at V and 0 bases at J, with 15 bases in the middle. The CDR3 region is CASSLKVRAAPNYGYTF. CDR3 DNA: TGTGCCAGCAGCTTAAAGGTTAGGGCAGCACCTAACTATGGCTACACCTTC.

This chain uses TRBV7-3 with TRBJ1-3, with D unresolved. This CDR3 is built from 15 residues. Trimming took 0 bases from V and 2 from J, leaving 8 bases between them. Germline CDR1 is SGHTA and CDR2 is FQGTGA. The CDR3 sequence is CASSLTGIPGNTIYF. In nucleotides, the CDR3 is TGTGCCAGCAGCTTAACGGGCATCCCTGGAAACACCATATATTTT.

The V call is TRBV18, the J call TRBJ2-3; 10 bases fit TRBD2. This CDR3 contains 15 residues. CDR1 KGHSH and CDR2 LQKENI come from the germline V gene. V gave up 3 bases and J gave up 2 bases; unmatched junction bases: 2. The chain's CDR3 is CASSPGLAATDTQYF. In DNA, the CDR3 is TGTGCCAGCTCACCTGGACTAGCGGCCACAGATACGCAGTATTTT.

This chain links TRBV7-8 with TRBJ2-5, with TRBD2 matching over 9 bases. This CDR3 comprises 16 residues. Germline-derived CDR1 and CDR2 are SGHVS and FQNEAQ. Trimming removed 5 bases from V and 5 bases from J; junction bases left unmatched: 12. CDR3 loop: CASSRQQGREGETQYF. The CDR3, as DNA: TGTGCCAGCAGCCGTCAGCAGGGGCGGGAGGGGGAGACCCAGTACTTC.

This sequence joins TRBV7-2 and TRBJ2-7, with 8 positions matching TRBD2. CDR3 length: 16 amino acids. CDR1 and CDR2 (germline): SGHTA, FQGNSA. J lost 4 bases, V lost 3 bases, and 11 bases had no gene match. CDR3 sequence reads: CASSFLPGTSYYEQYF. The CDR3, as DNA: TGTGCCAGCAGCTTCCTCCCAGGGACTAGTTATTACGAGCAGTACTTC.

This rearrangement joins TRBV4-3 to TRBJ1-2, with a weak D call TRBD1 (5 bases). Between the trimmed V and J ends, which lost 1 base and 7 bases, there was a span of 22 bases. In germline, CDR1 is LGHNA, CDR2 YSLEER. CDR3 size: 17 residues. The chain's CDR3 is CASSQGASGTVTGGYTF. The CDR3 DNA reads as TGCGCCAGCAGCCAAGGGGCCTCCGGGACGGTCACGGGTGGCTACACCTTC.

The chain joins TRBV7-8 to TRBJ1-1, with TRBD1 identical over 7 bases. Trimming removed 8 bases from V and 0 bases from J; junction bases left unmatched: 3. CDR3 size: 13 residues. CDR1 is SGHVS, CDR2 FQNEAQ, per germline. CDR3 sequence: CASQGQLNTEAFF. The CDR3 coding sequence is TGTGCCAGCCAGGGACAGCTGAACACTGAAGCTTTCTTT. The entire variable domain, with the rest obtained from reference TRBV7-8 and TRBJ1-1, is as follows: GAGVSQSPRYKVAKRGQDVALRCDPISGHVSLFWYQQALGQGPEFLTYFQNEAQLDKSGLPSDRFFAERPEGSVSTLKIQRTQQEDSAVYLCASQGQLNTEAFFGQGTRLTVV.

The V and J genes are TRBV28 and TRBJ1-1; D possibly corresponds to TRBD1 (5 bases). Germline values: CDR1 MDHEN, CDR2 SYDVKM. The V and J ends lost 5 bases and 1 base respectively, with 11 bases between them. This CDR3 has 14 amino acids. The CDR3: CASSPGHTNTEAFF. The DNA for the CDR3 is TGTGCCAGCAGTCCCGGACACACGAACACTGAAGCTTTCTTT.

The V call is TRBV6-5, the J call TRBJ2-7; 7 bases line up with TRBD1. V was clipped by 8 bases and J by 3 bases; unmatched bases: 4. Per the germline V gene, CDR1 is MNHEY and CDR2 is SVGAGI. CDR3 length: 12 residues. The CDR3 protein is CASVGQFYEQYF. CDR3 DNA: TGTGCCAGCGTGGGACAGTTCTACGAGCAGTACTTC.

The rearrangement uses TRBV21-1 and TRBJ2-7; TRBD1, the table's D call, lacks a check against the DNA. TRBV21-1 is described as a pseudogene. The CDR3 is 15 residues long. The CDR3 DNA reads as TGTGCCAGCAGCAAAGCGCCACAGGGTGGGTACGAGCAGTACTTC. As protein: CASSKAPQGGYEQYF.

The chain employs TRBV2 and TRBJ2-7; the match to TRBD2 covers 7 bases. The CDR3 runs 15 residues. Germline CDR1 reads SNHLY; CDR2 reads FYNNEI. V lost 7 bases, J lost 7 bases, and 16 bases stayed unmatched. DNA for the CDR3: TGTGCCAGCACTACACCCGGCGCGGGAGTATGGGAGCAGTACTTC. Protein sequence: CASTTPGAGVWEQYF.

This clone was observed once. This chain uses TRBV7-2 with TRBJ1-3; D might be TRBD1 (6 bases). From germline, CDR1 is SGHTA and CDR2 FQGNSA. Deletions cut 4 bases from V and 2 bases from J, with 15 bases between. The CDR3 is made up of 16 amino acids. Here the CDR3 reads CASSSIRDTAGNTIYF. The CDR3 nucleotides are TGTGCCAGCAGCTCTATCCGGGACACCGCTGGAAACACCATATATTTT. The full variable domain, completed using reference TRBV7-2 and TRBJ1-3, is GAGVSQSPSNKVTEKGKDVELRCDPISGHTALYWYRQSLGQGLEFLIYFQGNSAPDKSGLPSDRFSAERTGGSVSTLTIQRTQQEDSAVYLCASSSIRDTAGNTIYFGEGSWLTVV.

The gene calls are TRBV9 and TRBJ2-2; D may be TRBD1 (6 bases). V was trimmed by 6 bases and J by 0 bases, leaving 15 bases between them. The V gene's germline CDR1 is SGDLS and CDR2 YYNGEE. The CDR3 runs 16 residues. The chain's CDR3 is CASTLMGASNTGELFF. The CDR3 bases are TGTGCCAGCACGTTGATGGGGGCTTCGAACACCGGGGAGCTGTTTTTT.

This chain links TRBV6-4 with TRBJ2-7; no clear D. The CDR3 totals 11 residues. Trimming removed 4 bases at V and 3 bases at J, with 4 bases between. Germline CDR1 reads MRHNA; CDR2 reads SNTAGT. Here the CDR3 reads CASSGLYEQYF. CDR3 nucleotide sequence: TGTGCCAGCAGTGGACTCTACGAGCAGTACTTC.